This entry features one T cell receptor beta chain sequence. Per the authors' pipeline: Nucleated cell counts were estimated from reference gene primer amplification. Clones were sequenced by immunoSEQ multiplex PCR, and TCRdb holds only the in-frame ones, with some missing. V and J calls plus clone size are reproduced from that table; the DNA served to infer D and trimming. Counted here are around 140,000 clones, around 87% occurring once; the ten biggest clones make up 8.6%. This sample is drawn from a study of blood T cell repertoires in COVID-19. Overall study: The United States, Italy and Spain provided the acute and convalescent COVID-19 samples. Nucleic acid was either cDNA or gDNA, and it came from T cells, B-cell-depleted T cells, or PBMCs.

V trimming: 5 bases; J trimming: 1 base; junction bases outside the gene matches: 5. Germline V gene lookup returns CDR1 MNHEY and CDR2 SMNVEV (reference sequence). The CDR3 runs to 14 residues. Sequencing was done on a sample of peripheral blood. The chain uses TRBV27 and TRBJ2-7, with 7 bases fitting TRBD2. This sequence originates from a woman between 45 and 60 years old with active or convalescent COVID-19. CDR3 amino acids: CASSKFGGSYEQYF. As DNA, the CDR3 is TGTGCCAGCAGTAAGTTCGGGGGGTCCTACGAGCAGTACTTC.